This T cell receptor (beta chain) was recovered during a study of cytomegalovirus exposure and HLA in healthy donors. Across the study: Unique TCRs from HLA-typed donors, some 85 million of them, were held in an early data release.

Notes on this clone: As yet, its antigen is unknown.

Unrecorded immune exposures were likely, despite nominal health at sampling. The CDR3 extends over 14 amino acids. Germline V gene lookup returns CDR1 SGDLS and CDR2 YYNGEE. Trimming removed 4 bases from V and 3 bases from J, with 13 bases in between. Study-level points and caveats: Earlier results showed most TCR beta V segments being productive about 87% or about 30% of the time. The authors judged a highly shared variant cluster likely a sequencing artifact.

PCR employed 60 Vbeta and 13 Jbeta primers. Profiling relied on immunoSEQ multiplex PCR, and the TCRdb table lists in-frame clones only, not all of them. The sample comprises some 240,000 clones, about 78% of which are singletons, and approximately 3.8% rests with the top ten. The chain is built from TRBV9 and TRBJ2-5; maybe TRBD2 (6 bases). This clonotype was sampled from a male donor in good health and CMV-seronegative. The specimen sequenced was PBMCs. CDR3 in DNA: TGTGCCAGCAGCCCCGGGGGAAACGAAGAGACCCAGTACTTC. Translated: CASSPGGNEETQYF.